This paragraph reports one TCR beta chain. Its specificity is unknown. The source of the sample is a study of shared clonotypes between healthy human individuals. Study as a whole: Donors had three CD4 naive, three CD4 memory, two CD8 naive and one CD8 memory plate apiece. Study-wide results and limits: Among non-shared clonotypes, generation probabilities were lower than among those shared by all four donors.

CDR3 length: 16 residues. Deletions cut 6 bases from V and 3 bases from J, with 18 bases between. The germline CDR1 and CDR2 sequences are MNHNS and SASEGT. Selected positively for CCR7 and CD45RO-negative, naive CD8 cells excluded terminally differentiated effector memory CD45RA+ cells. Each donor was a Caucasian adult residing in Nashville, Tennessee. Repertoires were generated with immunoSEQ multiplex PCR, while TCRdb's copy carries only in-frame clones and drops some. In the table there are about 600,000 clones, 95% of which are singletons. Sequenced material: naive CD8+ T cells sorted from blood. The receptor comes from a woman between 25 and 40 years old in good health. The chain carries TRBV6-1 and TRBJ1-5; D ambiguous. The CDR3 DNA reads as TGTGCCAGCAGGGAACGGGGAAGAGGCCCCAATCAGCCCCAGCATTTT. Amino acids: CASRERGRGPNQPQHF.